The T cell receptor beta chain under discussion was sequenced for a study of blood T cell repertoires in COVID-19 (dated by TCRdb to the early 2020s). With respect to the entire study: The collaborator samples originated in the United States, Italy and Spain and spanned the acute and convalescent phases of COVID-19. The samples were drawn from two sources: the first 160 participants of the ongoing ImmuneRACE study, and 1,200 or so subjects contributed by 6 global collaborators. The repertoires were released in a freely available public database meant as a resource for research on the immune response to SARS-CoV-2. Where available, HLA class I and class II types were taken from metadata supplied by the sample provider and were not determined by assay-based typing. Sample metadata almost always included a de-identified subject ID, COVID-19 status, age in years and sex. The prospective study material was composed of cDNA or gDNA derived from T cells, B-cell-depleted T cells, or PBMCs. The dataset comprised deeply sampled blood TCRbeta repertoires from subjects exposed to, actively infected with, or recovered from COVID-19.

Via the germline V gene (reference sequence), CDR1 is GTSNPN and CDR2 SVGIG. After removal of 0 bases from V and 2 bases from J, the junction retains 3 bases not matched to a gene. From its cysteine to its phenylalanine, the CDR3 spans 14 amino acids. Left in the record is the CDR3 DNA by itself, 42 bases read in frame from the first base. Whole blood was collected in K2EDTA tubes by collaborating institutions according to the institutions' own protocols. For TCRbeta analysis, collaborators shipped samples in one of three forms: frozen whole blood, isolated PBMCs, or DNA extracted from either of those sample types. Details on this clone: The specificity of this receptor is unknown. Qualities for individual bases were not recorded, and no much larger clone is one base off.

TCRbeta CDR3 regions were amplified from genomic DNA using the immunoSEQ Assay, a bias-controlled multiplex PCR. The authors processed their data as follows. Nucleated cell counts per sample were estimated from amplification of reference gene primers within the assay. To quantify the absolute abundance of each unique TCRbeta CDR3 rearrangement, sequence reads were collapsed and filtered. For each sample, productive Simpson clonality was calculated by taking the square root of Simpson's diversity index across productive rearrangements. Here the immuneACCESS table is served through TCRdb, limited to in-frame sequences with V and J called. Missing clones are a known gap in these copies; in checked studies unresolved V genes cover under half, and the rest lacks a known reason. That table furnishes V, J and clone size, whereas the DNA furnished D and trimming. Counted in this sample were fewer than 250,000 clones; roughly nine tenths of them appeared once. About 2% of the sample is held by the ten biggest clonotypes.

Overall study outcomes, separate from this receptor: The quantity of clinical and demographic metadata differed by source and by participant and was supplied without curation.

Sequenced input: peripheral blood. The chain links TRBV30 with TRBJ2-7; 8 junctional bases match TRBD2. This receptor was identified in a woman in her forties or fifties with acute or convalescent COVID-19. Read as DNA, the sequence is TGTGCCTGGAGTGTCGGGGGGGGGACCTACGAGCAGTACTTC. Protein translation: CAWSVGGGTYEQYF.